The 23 T cell receptor beta chains below come from one sample, sequenced in a study of blood T cell repertoires in COVID-19. The protocol was immunoSEQ multiplex PCR, while the TCRdb copy is restricted to in-frame clones and leaves out a portion. Found here are approximately 200,000 clones, roughly 90% of them singletons; the top ten hold 10%. Sequencing was carried out using PBMCs or T cells enriched from blood (not recorded which). The receptors derive from a man between 18 and 35 years old with acute COVID-19.

The sample holds a few counts of this clone. The chain recombines TRBV4-1 with TRBJ1-1, with 11 positions matching TRBD1. J lost 5 bases, V lost 6 bases, and 2 bases had no gene match. This CDR3 spans 13 amino acids. The germline gives CDR1 MGHRA, CDR2 YSYEKL. Here the CDR3 reads CASSRDRGTEAFF. The DNA for the CDR3 is TGCGCCAGCAGTCGGGACAGGGGGACTGAAGCTTTCTTT.

The V and J genes are TRBV11-3 and TRBJ1-5, with D tentatively TRBD1 (5 bases). This CDR3 comprises 15 residues. Looked up from germline, CDR1 is SGHNT and CDR2 is YENEEA. Trimming pared 1 base from V and 5 bases from J, leaving 12 bases between. This CDR3 is CASSLGSGNHQPQHF. The CDR3 DNA reads TGTGCCAGCAGCTTAGGGTCAGGGAATCATCAGCCCCAGCATTTT.

The chain combines TRBV5-1 with TRBJ1-1; a weak D match, TRBD1 (5 bases). The CDR3 runs 15 residues. The V gene's germline CDR1 is SGHRS and CDR2 YFSETQ. V lost 3 bases and J 0 bases, leaving 12 bases between the germline ends. This CDR3 is CASSSDQTVNTEAFF. Here the CDR3 DNA reads TGCGCCAGCAGCTCCGACCAGACAGTGAACACTGAAGCTTTCTTT.

The rearrangement links TRBV9 to TRBJ2-2; tentatively, D is TRBD1 (5 bases). V lost 0 bases to trimming and J lost 2 bases, with 8 bases between them. Per germline, CDR1 SGDLS and CDR2 YYNGEE. This CDR3 spans 15 amino acids. As DNA, the CDR3 is TGTGCCAGCAGCGTAGAGACAGCCAACACCGGGGAGCTGTTTTTT. Translated: CASSVETANTGELFF.

The chain uses TRBV28 and TRBJ2-7, with D tentatively TRBD1 (6 bases). Trimming removed 4 bases at V and 1 base at J, with 14 bases between. This CDR3 is built from 15 residues. Looked up from germline, CDR1 is MDHEN and CDR2 is SYDVKM. CDR3 residues: CASSSLQGKSYEQYF. DNA of the CDR3: TGTGCCAGCAGTTCGCTACAGGGTAAATCCTACGAGCAGTACTTC.

This chain connects TRBV19 to TRBJ1-1; 12 bases are a match to TRBD1. Germline V gives CDR1 LNHDA, CDR2 SQIVND (reference sequence). V was pared by 1 base and J by 7 bases, with 10 bases of the junction left unmatched. The CDR3 is made up of 17 amino acids. CDR3 region: CASSIVGTGGDLGEAFF. The DNA for the CDR3 is TGTGCCAGTAGTATAGTTGGGACAGGGGGCGATCTTGGTGAAGCTTTCTTT.

V and J are TRBV5-5 and TRBJ2-7; perhaps TRBD2 as D (6 bases). With 0 bases removed from V and 1 base from J, the gap between germline ends came to 14 bases. CDR1 is SGHKS, CDR2 YYEKEE, per germline (reference sequence). This CDR3 is built from 16 residues. In DNA form, the CDR3 reads TGTGCCAGCAGCTTGGTTCTTTCAAGCGGGTCCTACGAGCAGTACTTC. Translation gives CASSLVLSSGSYEQYF. Full variable domain (outside the CDR3, taken from reference TRBV5-5 and TRBJ2-7): DAGVTQSPTHLIKTRGQQVTLRCSPISGHKSVSWYQQVLGQGPQFIFQYYEKEERGRGNFPDRFSARQFPNYSSELNVNALLLGDSALYLCASSLVLSSGSYEQYFGPGTRLTVT.

V usage is TRBV4-2 and J usage is TRBJ2-3; TRBD2 is a possible D gene (6 bases). Germline lookup yields CDR1 LGHNA and CDR2 YNFKEQ. V lost 1 base and J lost 5, with 16 bases in between. CDR3 length: 16 amino acids. CDR3 DNA sequence: TGTGCCAGCAGCCAAGGCGCCGGGACTTCTAAAGATACGCAGTATTTT. This encodes CASSQGAGTSKDTQYF.

The rearrangement joins TRBV24-1 to TRBJ1-5; D perhaps matches TRBD1 (6 bases). Trimming pared 6 bases from V and 5 bases from J, leaving 13 bases between. Germline CDR1 reads KGHDR; CDR2 reads SFDVKD. This CDR3 spans 14 amino acids. The CDR3 loop is CATSPGQLDQPQHF. The CDR3 DNA sequence: TGTGCCACCAGTCCGGGACAACTAGATCAGCCCCAGCATTTT.

The gene calls are TRBV5-4 and TRBJ1-2; tentatively, D is TRBD1 (5 bases). V lost 5 bases and J 7 bases, leaving 15 bases between the germline ends. The CDR3 has 13 residues. Germline V lookup: CDR1 SGHNT, CDR2 YYREEE (reference sequence). The CDR3 spells CASRQNRQGGYTF. The CDR3 DNA sequence: TGTGCCAGCAGACAAAACAGGCAAGGTGGCTACACCTTC.

J is TRBJ2-5 and V is TRBV11-2; TRBD2 aligns across 11 bases. The CDR3 extends over 14 amino acids. The germline gives CDR1 SGHAT, CDR2 FQNNGV. V lost 5 bases to trimming and J lost 3 bases; unmatched junction nucleotides: 2. CDR3 in amino acids: CASSLTSGKETQYF. CDR3 DNA sequence: TGTGCCAGCAGCCTGACTAGCGGGAAAGAGACCCAGTACTTC.

The chain combines TRBV27 with TRBJ2-2, with a possible D match to TRBD1 (6 bases). Germline loops: CDR1 MNHEY, CDR2 SMNVEV (reference sequence). Trimming took off 7 bases at V and 2 bases at J, with 14 bases between the two ends. The CDR3 spans 15 residues. As DNA, the CDR3 is TGTGCCAGCACCCCGATAGGGACAAACACCGGGGAGCTGTTTTTT. It translates to CASTPIGTNTGELFF.

V is TRBV2 and J is TRBJ1-5, with TRBD1 identical over 7 bases. After removal of 1 base from V and 7 bases from J, the junction contained 10 bases not matched to a gene. Germline V lookup: CDR1 SNHLY, CDR2 FYNNEI. The CDR3 length is 16 residues. The CDR3 nucleotides are TGTGCCAGCAGTGAAGGGACAGGCCCCCGGGGGCAGCCCCAGCATTTT. Translated, it gives CASSEGTGPRGQPQHF.

V is TRBV6-5 and J is TRBJ2-3; 9 bases are a match to TRBD2. The germline V gene has CDR1 MNHEY and CDR2 SVGAGI. V was pared by 6 bases and J by 4 bases, with 8 bases of the junction left unmatched. CDR3 length: 15 amino acids. Here the CDR3 reads CASSDSGSPADTQYF. Written as DNA, the CDR3 is TGTGCCAGCAGCGATAGCGGGAGCCCCGCAGATACGCAGTATTTT.

The chain uses TRBV5-1 and TRBJ2-7; 10 bases are shared with TRBD2. V was clipped by 4 bases and J by 1 base; unmatched bases: 5. Germline lookup yields CDR1 SGHRS and CDR2 YFSETQ. The CDR3 is made up of 15 amino acids. CDR3 region: CASSIAGGGSYEQYF. The CDR3 nucleotides read TGCGCCAGCAGCATAGCGGGAGGAGGGTCCTACGAGCAGTACTTC.

This clone showed up just a few times. This chain links TRBV9 with TRBJ2-2; D unresolved. Germline V lookup: CDR1 SGDLS, CDR2 YYNGEE. With 4 bases removed from V and 5 bases from J, the gap between germline ends came to 6 bases. The CDR3 is made up of 12 amino acids. The CDR3 nucleotides are TGTGCCAGCAGCTCTCCGACCGGGGAGCTGTTTTTT. Residues: CASSSPTGELFF.

This chain links TRBV5-4 with TRBJ2-6; D is uncertain. Trimming pared 7 bases from V and 2 bases from J, leaving 7 bases between. The CDR3 runs 13 residues. Germline CDR1 is SGHNT and CDR2 is YYREEE (reference sequence). The CDR3 loop reads CASASAGANVLTF. The CDR3 DNA reads as TGTGCCAGCGCGAGCGCTGGGGCCAACGTCCTGACTTTC.

This clone showed up just a few times. The chain is built from TRBV11-3 and TRBJ2-1; 16 nucleotides line up with TRBD2. CDR1 and CDR2 (germline): SGHNT, YENEEA. The CDR3 consists of 17 residues. Trimming removed 5 bases from V and 6 bases from J; junction bases left unmatched: 7. The CDR3 spells CASSPGTSGRAFNEQFF. CDR3 coding DNA: TGTGCCAGCAGCCCCGGGACTAGCGGGAGGGCCTTCAATGAGCAGTTCTTC.

This chain links TRBV11-2 with TRBJ2-3; TRBD2 is a possible D gene (5 bases). CDR1 and CDR2 (germline): SGHAT, FQNNGV. CDR3 length equals 15 residues. Trimming shortened V by 7 bases and J by 0 bases, and 14 bases separated the two germline ends. Here the CDR3 reads CASTTAETSTDTQYF. The DNA of the CDR3 is TGTGCCAGCACCACAGCGGAAACTAGCACAGATACGCAGTATTTT.

The V and J genes are TRBV7-9 and TRBJ2-7; 8 bases match TRBD1. With 5 bases clipped from V and 3 bases from J, the junction kept 12 bases outside the gene matches. The CDR3 runs to 16 residues. Germline CDR1 and CDR2: SEHNR and FQNEAQ (reference sequence). In DNA, the CDR3 is TGTGCCAGCAGCGACTCAAGGGCAGGGGGCAGCTACGAGCAGTACTTC. Translated: CASSDSRAGGSYEQYF.

CDR3 in DNA: TGTGCCAGCAGCTTAGGGCAGAGGGAGACCCAGTACTTC. Its protein product is CASSLGQRETQYF. V gene TRBV11-3 combines with J gene TRBJ2-5; no firm D call. The V gene's germline CDR1 is SGHNT and CDR2 YENEEA. Deletions cut 1 base from V and 5 bases from J, with 8 bases between. This CDR3 has 13 amino acids.

The rearrangement joins TRBV11-2 to TRBJ1-3; D may be TRBD1 (5 bases). Trimming removed 4 bases from V and 4 bases from J, with 14 bases in between. Per germline, CDR1 SGHAT and CDR2 FQNNGV. The CDR3 is 15 residues long. The CDR3 reads CASSYNQGSGNTIYF. The CDR3 nucleotides are TGTGCCAGCAGCTACAATCAGGGCTCCGGAAACACCATATATTTT.

V and J are TRBV10-3 and TRBJ1-1; the D is unclear. Deletions cut 0 bases from V and 0 bases from J, with 8 bases between. The germline CDR1 and CDR2 sequences are ENHRY and SYGVKD. This CDR3 region has 15 residues. The CDR3: CAISESRSVNTEAFF. The CDR3, as DNA: TGTGCCATCAGTGAGTCCAGGTCAGTGAACACTGAAGCTTTCTTT.